Below, 29 T cell receptor beta chains from the same sample are listed, as sequenced in a study of Tregs in tolerant kidney transplant recipients. Related graft donors supplied nonmyeloablative bone marrow transplants, and mixed chimerism was transient. The method was immunoSEQ multiplex PCR; TCRdb's version includes in-frame clones alone and lacks a portion of them. The sample includes approximately 6,000 clones. This specimen was CD8+ T cells from blood (PBMCs), taken 12 months after the transplant. These receptors all stem from a human patient who received a combined kidney and bone marrow transplant. Some of the T cells may derive from the graft donor.

As for this clone: The missing CDR3 end, 3 residues past where the read stops, is filled in from the germline J gene. This chain connects TRBV7-9 to TRBJ2-1; perhaps TRBD2 as D (6 bases). This CDR3 is built from 15 residues. The V end was cut by 3 bases, the J end by 5 bases, with 14 bases between. Per germline, CDR1 SEHNR and CDR2 FQNEAQ (reference sequence). The CDR3 protein is CASSLVGSGNNEQFF. CDR3 DNA (partial): TGTGCCAGCAGCTTGGTCGGTAGCGGTAACAATGAG.

CDR3 region: CASSYRGFGYTF. The CDR3 bases that were read are TGTGCCAGTAGCTACAGGGGATTTGGC. This chain joins TRBV19 and TRBJ1-2; the match to TRBD1 covers 7 bases. The DNA ends 3 residues before the CDR3 does, and the rest of the CDR3 is filled in from the germline J gene. The CDR3 is made up of 12 amino acids. V lost 6 bases, J lost 7 bases, and 5 bases stayed unmatched. Germline V gene sequence: CDR1 LNHDA, CDR2 SQIVND (reference sequence).

As to this clone: Sequence at one end of the junction differs from germline and may be a read error. The read stops 3 residues short of the end of the CDR3; the missing end is completed from the germline J gene. The chain couples TRBV4-2 to TRBJ2-5; TRBD2 agrees at 13 bases. The germline V gene encodes CDR1 LGHNA and CDR2 YNFKEQ. The CDR3 totals 15 residues. CDR3 DNA (partial): TGCGCCAGCAGCCACGGGACTAGCGGGATGGAGACC. Protein product: CASSHGTSGMET. The entire CDR3 reads CASSHGTSGMETQYF.

As for this clone: Sequencing ends 3 residues short of the CDR3 end; the germline J gene provides the rest. The V gene is TRBV4-1, the J gene TRBJ2-1, with 11 bases matching TRBD2. The trim removed 1 base at V and 9 bases at J, leaving 2 bases unmatched. From germline, CDR1 is MGHRA and CDR2 YSYEKL. The CDR3 is 14 amino acids. The covered CDR3 bases are TGCGCCAGCAGCCAAGGACTAGCGGGAAGTGAG. Translated: CASSQGLAGSE. The complete CDR3 sequence is CASSQGLAGSEQFF.

Concerning this clone: The sequence runs out 3 residues before the end of the CDR3; the remainder is reconstructed from the germline J gene. The chain employs TRBV23-1 and TRBJ2-2; maybe TRBD1 (6 bases). TRBV23-1 is an ORF, and what it does is uncertain. Trimming pared 0 bases from V and 0 bases from J, leaving 17 bases between. This CDR3 has 19 residues. CDR3 loop: CASSQSDSWGSANTGELFF. CDR3 DNA, as far as it was read: TGCGCCAGCAGTCAATCGGACAGTTGGGGGAGCGCGAACACCGGGGAG.

CDR3 DNA (partial): TGCGCCAGCAGCTTGGATGGCAGCTCAGGGAACACTGAA. Translating it yields CASSLDGSSGNTE. In full, the CDR3 reads CASSLDGSSGNTEAFF. V is TRBV5-1 and J is TRBJ1-1; D is unresolved. The read terminates 3 residues ahead of where the CDR3 ends, so the germline J gene completes it. Per germline, CDR1 SGHRS and CDR2 YFSETQ. V lost 0 bases and J lost 1, with 13 bases in between. The CDR3 covers 16 residues.

In the case of this clone: With the read ending 3 residues before the CDR3 end, the germline J gene is used to fill in that end. The V gene is TRBV29-1, the J gene TRBJ1-2; weak D call: TRBD1 (5 bases). Germline loops: CDR1 SQVTM, CDR2 ANQGSEA. The CDR3 runs 15 residues. Trimming pared 0 bases from V and 6 bases from J, leaving 17 bases between. The CDR3 here is CSVEDHLTAGDGYTF. Partial CDR3 DNA: TGCAGCGTTGAAGATCATTTGACAGCTGGGGATGGC.

A remark on this clone: The read finishes 3 residues shy of the CDR3 end, and the germline J gene is used to complete it. The chain couples TRBV4-1 to TRBJ2-2; TRBD2 aligns across 10 bases. This CDR3 comprises 16 residues. Germline CDR1 reads MGHRA; CDR2 reads YSYEKL. With V trimmed by 1 base and J by 5 bases, 4 bases remained unmatched. The CDR3 loop is CASSQVQLAGTGELFF. CDR3 bases read: TGCGCCAGCAGCCAAGTCCAACTAGCGGGAACCGGGGAG.

Notes on this clone: The CDR3 end lies 3 residues beyond the end of the read and is filled in from the germline J gene. This chain connects TRBV19 to TRBJ2-1; D is undetermined. The CDR3 spans 16 residues. Germline assignment: CDR1 LNHDA and CDR2 SQIVND (reference sequence). V shed 1 base and J shed 4 bases, with 14 bases lying between them. The CDR3 reads CASSIVGSSRYNEQFF. The sequenced CDR3 bases are TGTGCCAGTAGTATAGTGGGCAGTTCGAGATACAATGAG.

As regards this clone: The read is 3 residues too short to cover the CDR3 end, so that end is filled in from the germline J gene. This sequence joins TRBV23-1 and TRBJ1-3; 8 bases are shared with TRBD1. TRBV23-1 is identified as an open reading frame with a role that is uncertain. The CDR3 consists of 14 residues. The CDR3 loop is CASSQGSGGRTIYF. The DNA read from the CDR3 is TGCGCCAGCAGTCAAGGATCAGGGGGCAGGACC.

Worth noting for this clone: Sequencing ends 3 residues short of the CDR3 end; the germline J gene provides the rest. The genes are TRBV20-1 and TRBJ2-7, with 9 bases fitting TRBD1. V lost 0 bases to trimming and J lost 3 bases; unmatched junction nucleotides: 9. Per the germline V gene, CDR1 is DFQATT and CDR2 is SNEGSKA (reference sequence). The CDR3 consists of 16 residues. This CDR3 reads CSARDAGQGSRYEQYF. CDR3 DNA (partial): TGCAGTGCTAGAGACGCGGGACAGGGTTCGCGCTACGAG.

A note on this clone: From the germline J gene comes the end of the CDR3, since the read stops 3 residues before it. The chain couples TRBV7-9 to TRBJ1-5; D not certain. The CDR3 has 15 amino acids. V lost 1 base and J 4 bases, leaving 11 bases between the germline ends. Germline CDR1 SEHNR, CDR2 FQNEAQ (reference sequence). The CDR3 spells CASSLGPGGNQPQHF. The part of the CDR3 DNA that was read is TGTGCCAGCAGCTTAGGGCCAGGAGGTAATCAGCCC.

Note on this clone: The CDR3 extends 3 residues past the end of the read, so its final part is completed from the germline J gene. The J gene is TRBJ2-7, the V gene TRBV7-6, with 9 positions matching TRBD2. The germline V gene has CDR1 SGHVS and CDR2 FNYEAQ. This CDR3 has 15 amino acids. Trimming took 3 bases from V and 2 from J; bases not matched to a gene: 5. CDR3 DNA, as far as it was read: TGTGCCAGCAGCTTTGTTAGCGGGAGAGCCTACGAG. Amino acid sequence: CASSFVSGRAYE. From start to end, the CDR3 is CASSFVSGRAYEQYF.

As regards this clone: The CDR3 end falls 3 residues outside the read, so it is completed with the germline J gene. The chain recombines TRBV19 with TRBJ2-1; 11 positions match TRBD1. The CDR3 length is 15 residues. Trimming took 9 bases from V and 7 from J; bases not matched to a gene: 11. Germline V gene data show CDR1 as LNHDA and CDR2 as SQIVND (reference sequence). The CDR3 bases that were read are TGTGCCAGCTTGGGAGGGACAGGGGGTCTTAATGAG. It encodes CASLGGTGGLNE. The complete CDR3 sequence is CASLGGTGGLNEQFF.

Points on this clone: One end of the junction does not line up with germline, which may come from a read error. Sequencing ends 3 residues short of the CDR3 end; the germline J gene provides the rest. This chain uses TRBV7-8 with TRBJ2-1; 7 bases agree with TRBD2. Germline V gene sequence: CDR1 SGHVS, CDR2 FQNEAQ. This CDR3 has 15 residues. The CDR3 region is CASILAGFSYNEQFF. CDR3 bases read: TGTGCCAGCATCTTAGCGGGCTTCTCCTACAATGAG.

This clone is medium-sized by frequency. The CDR3 extends 3 residues past the end of the read, so its final part is completed from the germline J gene. This chain uses TRBV23-1 with TRBJ1-6; 8 bases align to TRBD1. TRBV23-1 is an ORF for which the function is uncertain. This CDR3 is 14 amino acids long. With 4 bases clipped from V and 7 bases from J, the junction kept 3 bases outside the gene matches. CDR3 bases read: TGCGCCAGCAGTCTCCGGGACAGGAATTCACCC. Residues: CASSLRDRNSP. From start to end, the CDR3 is CASSLRDRNSPLHF.

With respect to this clone: The observed sequence ends 3 residues before the CDR3 terminus, with the missing tail filled in from the germline J gene. This sequence joins TRBV19 and TRBJ2-7; 10 bases are shared with TRBD2. J gave up 3 bases and V 4 bases, and 6 bases lay outside the gene matches. CDR3 length: 15 amino acids. CDR1 is LNHDA and CDR2 is SQIVND in the germline V gene (reference sequence). CDR3 sequence: CASSSASGSFYEQYF. CDR3 bases read: TGTGCCAGTAGTAGCGCTAGCGGGAGTTTCTACGAG. Filled out from reference TRBV19 and TRBJ2-7, the complete variable domain reads DGGITQSPKYLFRKEGQNVTLSCEQNLNHDAMYWYRQDPGQGLRLIYYSQIVNDFQKGDIAEGYSVSREKKESFPLTVTSAQKNPTAFYLCASSSASGSFYEQYFGPGTRLTVT.

Remarks on this clone: The DNA ends 3 residues before the CDR3 does, and the rest of the CDR3 is filled in from the germline J gene. The J gene is TRBJ2-7, the V gene TRBV7-3, with D uncertain. Germline CDR1 SGHTA, CDR2 FQGTGA. Trimming took off 5 bases at V and 0 bases at J, with 8 bases between the two ends. The length of the CDR3 is 13 residues. The CDR3 sequence: CASSPGRSYEQYF. The CDR3 DNA, read in part, is TGTGCCAGCAGCCCAGGTCGCTCCTACGAG.

This chain's CDR3 is CSVEDWAGSGANVLTF. The CDR3 DNA, read in part, is TGCAGCGTTGAAGATTGGGCGGGGTCTGGGGCCAACGTC. The chain links TRBV29-1 to TRBJ2-6; the D gene is possibly TRBD2 (6 bases). The read is 3 residues too short to cover the CDR3 end, so that end is filled in from the germline J gene. The V gene's germline CDR1 is SQVTM and CDR2 ANQGSEA. V gave up 0 bases and J gave up 1 base, with 10 bases separating them. This CDR3 is built from 16 residues.

Concerning this clone: The read terminates 3 residues ahead of where the CDR3 ends, so the germline J gene completes it. The chain carries TRBV29-1 and TRBJ1-1; possible D gene TRBD1, 5 bases. In germline, CDR1 is SQVTM, CDR2 ANQGSEA. V lost 2 bases and J 3 bases, leaving 13 bases between the germline ends. The CDR3 spans 14 residues. The CDR3 bases that were read are TGCAGCGTTGAATGGTGGGGCGAAGACACTGAA. This translates into CSVEWWGEDTE. The whole CDR3 is CSVEWWGEDTEAFF.

Notes on this clone: Sequencing ends 3 residues short of the CDR3 end; the germline J gene provides the rest. The V call is TRBV7-2, the J call TRBJ2-5; 8 nucleotides line up with TRBD2. The CDR3 consists of 14 residues. Germline V gene lookup returns CDR1 SGHTA and CDR2 FQGNSA. V lost 3 bases, J lost 5 bases, and 5 bases stayed unmatched. The CDR3 DNA, read in part, is TGTGCCAGCAGCTTCGGGAGGGGGGGGGAGACC. Its protein is CASSFGRGGET. The full CDR3 is CASSFGRGGETQYF.

With respect to this clone: The CDR3 is cut off 3 residues early in the read; its end comes from the germline J gene. V gene TRBV20-1 combines with J gene TRBJ1-6; 8 positions agree with TRBD1. Per the germline V gene, CDR1 is DFQATT and CDR2 is SNEGSKA (reference sequence). This CDR3 is 13 amino acids long. V lost 5 bases, J lost 7 bases, and 4 bases stayed unmatched. The chain's CDR3 is CSARQGQNSPLHF. Partial CDR3 DNA: TGCAGTGCTCGACAGGGGCAGAATTCACCC.

Details on this clone: The DNA ends 3 residues before the CDR3 does, and the rest of the CDR3 is filled in from the germline J gene. The J gene is TRBJ1-4, the V gene TRBV5-1, with D tentatively TRBD1 (5 bases). Per the germline V gene, CDR1 is SGHRS and CDR2 is YFSETQ. Trimming took 0 bases from V and 8 from J, leaving 14 bases between them. The CDR3 extends over 15 amino acids. This CDR3 reads CASSLEPQGREKLFF. Incomplete CDR3 DNA: TGCGCCAGCAGCTTGGAGCCCCAGGGCAGGGAAAAA.

As for this clone: The missing CDR3 end, 3 residues past where the read stops, is filled in from the germline J gene. The rearrangement links TRBV5-5 to TRBJ2-7, with 7 bases that match TRBD2. The CDR3 has 14 amino acids. Germline V lookup: CDR1 SGHKS, CDR2 YYEKEE (reference sequence). V gave up 0 bases and J gave up 5 bases; unmatched junction bases: 5. The CDR3 region is CASSLDQGGNEQYF. Partial CDR3 DNA: TGTGCCAGCAGCTTGGACCAGGGAGGGAACGAG.

In the case of this clone: The sequence runs out 3 residues before the end of the CDR3; the remainder is reconstructed from the germline J gene. The chain recombines TRBV28 with TRBJ2-5; D is unresolved. V gave up 2 bases and J gave up 5 bases, with 15 bases separating them. The germline V gene has CDR1 MDHEN and CDR2 SYDVKM. This CDR3 is built from 15 residues. The CDR3 region is CASSLERVQKETQYF. The sequenced part of the CDR3 DNA is TGTGCCAGCAGTTTAGAAAGGGTCCAGAAGGAGACC. The complete variable domain, with remaining parts taken from reference TRBV28 and TRBJ2-5, reads DVKVTQSSRYLVKRTGEKVFLECVQDMDHENMFWYRQDPGLGLRLIYFSYDVKMKEKGDIPEGYSVSREKKERFSLILESASTNQTSMYLCASSLERVQKETQYFGPGTRLLVL.

As regards this clone: The DNA ends 3 residues before the CDR3 does, and the rest of the CDR3 is filled in from the germline J gene. The chain couples TRBV11-2 to TRBJ2-7; D remains ambiguous. The V gene's germline CDR1 is SGHAT and CDR2 FQNNGV. The CDR3 runs 11 residues. Trimming took off 5 bases at V and 4 bases at J, with 6 bases between the two ends. The sequenced part of the CDR3 DNA is TGTGCCAGCAGCGACGGGTACGAG. Translated: CASSDGYE. The whole CDR3 sequence is CASSDGYEQYF. Full variable domain (missing parts from reference TRBV11-2 and TRBJ2-7): EAGVAQSPRYKIIEKRQSVAFWCNPISGHATLYWYQQILGQGPKLLIQFQNNGVVDDSQLPKDRFSAERLKGVDSTLKIQPAKLEDSAVYLCASSDGYEQYFGPGTRLTVT.

Remarks on this clone: From the germline J gene comes the end of the CDR3, since the read stops 3 residues before it. The chain links TRBV2 to TRBJ2-5; TRBD2 agrees at 8 bases. The ends lost 2 bases at V and 4 bases at J; junction bases unmatched: 6. The V gene's germline CDR1 is SNHLY and CDR2 FYNNEI. This CDR3 contains 15 residues. This CDR3 reads CASSEMISGIETQYF. CDR3 DNA (partial): TGTGCCAGCAGTGAAATGATTAGCGGGATAGAGACC.

In regard to this clone: The read comes to an end 3 residues before the CDR3 does, leaving the germline J gene to fill in the end. The chain is built from TRBV10-3 and TRBJ2-7; possible D gene TRBD2, 6 bases. V was clipped by 8 bases and J by 4 bases, with 15 bases between them. Germline CDR1 and CDR2: ENHRY and SYGVKD. The CDR3 length is 13 residues. The CDR3 region is CAIGGEMRYEQYF. The covered CDR3 bases are TGTGCCATCGGAGGGGAAATGAGATACGAG.

The DNA read from the CDR3 is TGTGCCAGCCTGAGCGAATACAATGAG. It encodes CASLSEYNE. The full-length CDR3 reads as CASLSEYNEQFF. This chain uses TRBV5-6 with TRBJ2-1; D remains ambiguous. The missing CDR3 end, 3 residues past where the read stops, is filled in from the germline J gene. Germline-derived CDR1 and CDR2 are SGHDT and YYEEEE. This CDR3 region has 12 residues. With 7 bases removed from V and 4 bases from J, the gap between germline ends came to 9 bases.